The 8 T cell receptor beta chains in this list originate from one sample, sequenced in a study of response to subunit inactivated influenza vaccine. TCRdb reprocessed the RT-PCR reads with MiXCR, giving one entry per CDR3 protein. The sample carries about 700,000 distinct CDR3 sequences, less than 20% recorded once. The sequencing here drew on PBMCs from blood, taken 11 to 12 days after vaccination. Receptors originate from a man between 45 and 60 years old who received an inactivated influenza vaccine.

This clonotype turned up a few times. The chain employs TRBV4-3 and TRBJ2-4; 8 bases agree with TRBD2. Losses at the gene ends were 0 bases for V and 0 bases for J; bases not matched to a gene: 4. This CDR3 comprises 17 residues. Germline loops: CDR1 LGHNA, CDR2 YSLEER. For the CDR3, the DNA is TGCGCCAGCAGCCAAGAAGCCAGCGGGGGAGCCAAAAACATTCAGTACTTC. Amino acid sequence: CASSQEASGGAKNIQYF.

This clonotype was seen a few times. The chain combines TRBV15 with TRBJ1-3; weak D call: TRBD1 (5 bases). Germline V gene data show CDR1 as LNHNV and CDR2 as YYDKDF (reference sequence). With 2 bases removed from V and 0 bases from J, the gap between germline ends came to 11 bases. The CDR3 loop spans 16 amino acids. Here the CDR3 reads CATSRRGRDSGNTIYF. The CDR3 DNA is TGTGCCACCAGCAGAAGGGGACGGGACTCTGGAAACACCATATATTTT.

This clonotype was counted ten times or more. This rearrangement joins TRBV6-5 to TRBJ2-5; no definite D call. CDR1 MNHEY and CDR2 SVGAGI come from the germline V gene. The CDR3 spans 13 residues. Trimming took off 4 bases at V and 6 bases at J, with 12 bases between the two ends. In DNA form, the CDR3 reads TGTGCCAGCAGTTCCAGTGGGGTACAGACCCAGTACTTC. Protein sequence: CASSSSGVQTQYF.

The sample holds a few counts of this clonotype. V and J are TRBV7-2 and TRBJ2-7, with D unresolved. CDR1 is SGHTA and CDR2 is FQGNSA in the germline V gene. The germline V and J ends were trimmed by 5 bases and 2 bases, with 13 bases remaining between them. This CDR3 is built from 14 residues. Here the CDR3 reads CASSQRPGTYEQYF. CDR3 in DNA: TGTGCCAGCAGCCAGAGGCCCGGAACCTACGAGCAGTACTTC.

The chain employs TRBV20-1 and TRBJ2-3; either TRBD1 or TRBD2 may supply D (6 bases each). The V end was cut by 0 bases, the J end by 0 bases, with 25 bases between. CDR3 length equals 20 residues. Germline V gene lookup returns CDR1 DFQATT and CDR2 SNEGSKA (reference sequence). The CDR3 protein is CSARDLGSPGGPTSTDTQYF. DNA of the CDR3: TGCAGTGCTAGAGATCTAGGTAGCCCCGGGGGCCCGACGAGCACAGATACGCAGTATTTT.

The rearrangement uses TRBV27 and TRBJ2-5, with 12 bases aligning to TRBD2. J was trimmed by 7 bases and V by 4 bases; bases with no gene match: 7. The CDR3 has 15 amino acids. Germline values: CDR1 MNHEY, CDR2 SMNVEV (reference sequence). The chain's CDR3 is CASSSLAGGPGTQYF. CDR3 bases: TGTGCCAGCAGTTCCCTAGCGGGGGGGCCGGGGACCCAGTACTTC.

This chain uses TRBV12-3 or TRBV12-4 with TRBJ2-1; 12 nucleotides line up with TRBD2. With V trimmed by 9 bases and J by 4 bases, 7 bases remained unmatched. CDR3 length equals 15 residues. The CDR3 reads CASRTTSGGYNEQFF. The CDR3 region has the DNA TGTGCCAGTAGAACGACTAGCGGGGGTTACAATGAGCAGTTCTTC.

CDR3 protein: CSVKDSADTQYF. Written as DNA, the CDR3 is TGCAGCGTGAAGGACTCCGCAGATACGCAGTATTTT. This chain links TRBV29-1 with TRBJ2-3; D is perhaps TRBD2 (5 bases). The CDR3 extends over 12 amino acids. V gave up 6 bases and J gave up 4 bases, with 11 bases separating them. The germline V gene encodes CDR1 SQVTM and CDR2 ANQGSEA.